These 17 T cell receptor beta chains came from one sample sequenced in a study of shared clonotypes between healthy human individuals. Some clones are missing from TCRdb's copy, which holds only in-frame ones; the method was immunoSEQ multiplex PCR. This table has fewer than 3 million clones, 85% to 95% appearing once. The sample comprised naive CD4+ T cells from PBMCs. Subset: CD45RA+ positively selected. These receptor sequences come from a man younger than 35 in good health. Some clones in this sample may be carry-over from other donors' samples.

CDR3 residues: CASSPVAGSYNEQFF. In DNA, the CDR3 is TGCGCCAGCAGCCCGGTAGCGGGGTCCTACAATGAGCAGTTCTTC. The V gene is TRBV5-1, the J gene TRBJ2-1, with 8 bases identical to TRBD2. Germline lookup yields CDR1 SGHRS and CDR2 YFSETQ. This CDR3 has 15 residues. With V trimmed by 4 bases and J by 1 base, 4 bases remained unmatched.

The chain carries TRBV9 and TRBJ2-1; D remains ambiguous. The CDR3 has 13 residues. V lost 4 bases, J lost 5 bases, and 10 bases lay in between. Germline V lookup: CDR1 SGDLS, CDR2 YYNGEE. CDR3 nucleotides: TGTGCCAGCAGCATAGGGCCTAACAATGAGCAGTTCTTC. This codes for CASSIGPNNEQFF.

V gene TRBV7-3 combines with J gene TRBJ2-2; 10 positions agree with TRBD1. CDR3 length: 16 amino acids. V was clipped by 3 bases and J by 3 bases; unmatched bases: 4. Germline CDR1 SGHTA, CDR2 FQGTGA. CDR3 sequence (DNA): TGTGCCAGCAGCTTGACAGGGGGCCGGTACACCGGGGAGCTGTTTTTT. Residues: CASSLTGGRYTGELFF.

This CDR3 is CASSLGAGGADQPQHF. The CDR3 coding sequence is TGTGCCAGCAGCTTAGGGGCAGGGGGCGCCGATCAGCCCCAGCATTTT. The chain links TRBV7-9 to TRBJ1-5; 8 nucleotides match TRBD1. Germline V gives CDR1 SEHNR, CDR2 FQNEAQ (reference sequence). V was pared by 1 base and J by 5 bases, with 7 bases of the junction left unmatched. This CDR3 spans 16 amino acids. The variable domain in full, completed from reference TRBV7-9 and TRBJ1-5, reads DTGVSQNPRHKITKRGQNVTFRCDPISEHNRLYWYRQTLGQGPEFLTYFQNEAQLEKSRLLSDRFSAERPKGSFSTLEIQRTEQGDSAMYLCASSLGAGGADQPQHFGDGTRLSIL.

V gene TRBV5-5 combines with J gene TRBJ1-1; D is unresolved. The CDR3 consists of 17 residues. Germline V gene lookup returns CDR1 SGHKS and CDR2 YYEKEE (reference sequence). V was clipped by 4 bases and J by 8 bases, with 27 bases between them. The CDR3 region is CASSPGGAGPVVLEAFF. For the CDR3, the DNA is TGTGCCAGCAGCCCCGGTGGTGCAGGCCCCGTGGTACTAGAAGCTTTCTTT.

Details on this clone: This same CDR3 is encoded by further DNA sequences in the sample. The J gene is TRBJ2-7, the V gene TRBV28; tentative D call: TRBD2 (5 bases). Deletions cut 2 bases from V and 4 bases from J, with 6 bases between. This CDR3 has 12 residues. Germline V CDR1 and CDR2: MDHEN, SYDVKM. Written as DNA, the CDR3 is TGTGCCAGCAGTTTAGAGGGATACGAGCAGTACTTC. Translating gives CASSLEGYEQYF.

The rearrangement joins TRBV25-1 to TRBJ2-1; D remains unclear. This CDR3 has 15 residues. Between the trimmed V and J ends, which lost 3 bases and 6 bases, there was a span of 15 bases. Germline CDR1 MGHDK, CDR2 SYGVNS. CDR3: CASSDLPGLGNEQFF. The CDR3 nucleotides are TGTGCCAGCAGTGACCTCCCGGGTCTAGGCAATGAGCAGTTCTTC.

V and J are TRBV5-1 and TRBJ1-1; 7 bases are shared with TRBD1. V lost 2 bases, J lost 5 bases, and 6 bases stayed unmatched. This CDR3 comprises 14 residues. Germline lookup yields CDR1 SGHRS and CDR2 YFSETQ. The chain's CDR3 is CASSFPGQSTEAFF. For the CDR3, the DNA is TGCGCCAGCAGCTTTCCGGGACAGAGTACTGAAGCTTTCTTT.

V gene TRBV30 combines with J gene TRBJ1-5; D is perhaps TRBD1 (6 bases). V lost 1 base and J 3 bases, leaving 10 bases between the germline ends. The CDR3 is made up of 14 amino acids. Germline V gene lookup returns CDR1 GTSNPN and CDR2 SVGIG (reference sequence). The CDR3 region is CAWSDRVTNQPQHF. In DNA, the CDR3 is TGTGCCTGGAGTGACAGGGTTACCAATCAGCCCCAGCATTTT.

The chain links TRBV29-1 to TRBJ1-2, with D unresolved. V was clipped by 5 bases and J by 7 bases, with 17 bases between them. Germline-derived CDR1 and CDR2 are SQVTM and ANQGSEA. The CDR3 is 13 residues long. The CDR3 nucleotides are TGCAGCGTTACTGGGGTCAGTGAAAGTGGCTACACCTTC. This sequence encodes CSVTGVSESGYTF.

This clone was seen just once. Different DNA sequences within this sample yield the same CDR3. V is TRBV5-1 and J is TRBJ2-7, with 8 bases identical to TRBD1. The CDR3 extends over 14 amino acids. Looked up from germline, CDR1 is SGHRS and CDR2 is YFSETQ. V lost 4 bases and J lost 2; bases outside the gene matches: 5. The CDR3 bases are TGCGCCAGCAGCACCAGGACAGGGACCTACGAGCAGTACTTC. The encoded protein is CASSTRTGTYEQYF. Variable domain in full (rest from reference TRBV5-1 and TRBJ2-7): KAGVTQTPRYLIKTRGQQVTLSCSPISGHRSVSWYQQTPGQGLQFLFEYFSETQRNKGNFPGRFSGRQFSNSRSEMNVSTLELGDSALYLCASSTRTGTYEQYFGPGTRLTVT.

The chain recombines TRBV28 with TRBJ1-1; TRBD1 agrees at 9 bases. V gave up 3 bases and J gave up 10 bases; unmatched junction bases: 12. The CDR3 covers 15 residues. Germline V gene sequence: CDR1 MDHEN, CDR2 SYDVKM. CDR3 region: CASSLAGTGLVRAFF. Written as DNA, the CDR3 is TGTGCCAGCAGTTTGGCCGGGACAGGGTTAGTTCGAGCTTTCTTT.

The rearrangement uses TRBV28 and TRBJ2-3; perhaps TRBD2 as D (6 bases). Germline values: CDR1 MDHEN, CDR2 SYDVKM. The V end was cut by 6 bases, the J end by 2 bases, with 21 bases between. CDR3 size: 17 residues. Written as DNA, the CDR3 is TGTGCCAGCAGGCGCCGCGGAGGGAGCGCCGCCACAGATACGCAGTATTTT. Encoded protein: CASRRRGGSAATDTQYF.

The rearrangement links TRBV2 to TRBJ1-5; D ambiguous. The CDR3 length is 14 residues. The germline gives CDR1 SNHLY, CDR2 FYNNEI. V gave up 4 bases and J gave up 2 bases, with 9 bases separating them. CDR3 coding DNA: TGTGCCAGCAGTGTCCGAACAGGCAATCAGCCCCAGCATTTT. Amino acid sequence: CASSVRTGNQPQHF.

This chain links TRBV27 with TRBJ2-2, with no clear D. The CDR3 loop spans 17 amino acids. V shed 1 base and J shed 2 bases, with 14 bases lying between them. The germline gives CDR1 MNHEY, CDR2 SMNVEV (reference sequence). As DNA, the CDR3 is TGTGCCAGCAGTTTATTTTCCCCAGGAGTAAACACCGGGGAGCTGTTTTTT. The encoded protein is CASSLFSPGVNTGELFF.

This clone has just one count. This chain uses TRBV28 with TRBJ2-1, with 7 bases identical to TRBD2. The V and J ends lost 7 bases and 2 bases, in that order; junction bases with no gene match: 5. The germline V gene encodes CDR1 MDHEN and CDR2 SYDVKM. The CDR3 loop spans 14 amino acids. The CDR3 sequence: CASTPGLTYNEQFF. In DNA, the CDR3 is TGTGCCAGCACCCCGGGACTAACCTACAATGAGCAGTTCTTC.

The genes are TRBV7-7 and TRBJ2-7, with 9 bases aligning to TRBD1. J lost 4 bases, V lost 5 bases, and 9 bases had no gene match. Per the germline V gene, CDR1 is SSHAT and CDR2 is FNYEAQ (reference sequence). This CDR3 region has 15 residues. CDR3 nucleotides: TGTGCCAGCAGCCCCCGGACAGGGGCGGTGTACGAGCAGTACTTC. This sequence encodes CASSPRTGAVYEQYF.